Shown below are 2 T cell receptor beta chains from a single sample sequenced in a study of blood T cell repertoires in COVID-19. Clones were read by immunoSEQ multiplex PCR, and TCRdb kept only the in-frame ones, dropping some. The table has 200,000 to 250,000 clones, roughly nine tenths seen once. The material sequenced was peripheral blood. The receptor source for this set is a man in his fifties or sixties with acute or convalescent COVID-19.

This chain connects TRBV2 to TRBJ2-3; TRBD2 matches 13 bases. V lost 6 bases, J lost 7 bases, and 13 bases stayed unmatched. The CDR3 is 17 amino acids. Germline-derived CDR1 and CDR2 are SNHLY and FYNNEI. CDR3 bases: TGTGCCAGCAGCGGTCCCGGACTAGCGGGAGCTCTGAATACGCAGTATTTT. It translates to CASSGPGLAGALNTQYF.

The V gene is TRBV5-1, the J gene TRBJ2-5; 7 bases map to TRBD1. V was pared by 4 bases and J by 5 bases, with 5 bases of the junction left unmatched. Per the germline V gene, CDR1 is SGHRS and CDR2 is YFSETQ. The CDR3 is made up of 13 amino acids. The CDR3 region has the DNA TGCGCCAGCAGCGACAGGGTAGAGGAGACCCAGTACTTC. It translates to CASSDRVEETQYF.